This T cell receptor (beta chain) originates from a study of preoperative IRX-2 immunotherapy in early breast cancer. Sample treatment: preoperative locoregional IRX-2 cytokine immunotherapy. Patients received preoperative, locoregional IRX-2 cytokine immunotherapy in a phase Ib study. Produced via immunoSEQ multiplex PCR; TCRdb's table is partial and in-frame only. The sample includes approximately 44,000 clones, roughly 95% seen only once; the top ten take 1.6%. V was pared by 6 bases and J by 4 bases, with 9 bases between. The CDR3 contains 12 residues. Germline V gives CDR1 SEHNR, CDR2 FQNEAQ (reference sequence).

The chain carries TRBV7-9 and TRBJ1-1; the D is unclear. The sequenced sample was tumor tissue, obtained after IRX-2 immunotherapy. The TCR was taken from a human donor with breast cancer. For the CDR3, the DNA is TGTGCCAGCAGTTTCAGGAGCACTGAAGCTTTCTTT. As protein: CASSFRSTEAFF.